The 21 T cell receptor beta chains given below trace back to one sample, sequenced in a study of blood T cells in healthy people across ages. Through a sample-barcoded 5' primer and a J-beta primer mix, a second PCR was run for roughly 6 to 12 cycles. TCRdb re-derived calls from the 5' RACE reads in MiXCR, one entry per CDR3 protein. The sample has hundreds of thousands of distinct CDR3 sequences; about 42% are singletons. The specimen was blood. These receptors came from an older woman in good health.

The V gene is TRBV18, the J gene TRBJ2-5; the D is unclear. The ends were cut back, 3 bases at V and 3 bases at J, with 11 bases in the middle. Germline CDR1 KGHSH, CDR2 LQKENI. The CDR3 has 14 residues. CDR3 sequence (DNA): TGTGCCAGCTCACCGCCGGCTACCAAAGAGACCCAGTACTTC. Protein sequence: CASSPPATKETQYF.

V is TRBV18 and J is TRBJ2-5; D may be TRBD2 (5 bases). CDR3 length: 14 residues. V was cut by 2 bases and J by 1 base, with 8 bases left in between. Germline values: CDR1 KGHSH, CDR2 LQKENI. In DNA, the CDR3 is TGTGCCAGCTCACCATCGGGATTCCAAGAGACCCAGTACTTC. Translated: CASSPSGFQETQYF.

The rearrangement uses TRBV12-3 or TRBV12-4 and TRBJ2-5, with D possibly being TRBD1 (5 bases). V was cut by 5 bases and J by 5 bases, with 24 bases left in between. This CDR3 region has 17 residues. Written as DNA, the CDR3 is TGTGCCAGCAGTCCGCACACAGGCGGCTTGCCTGGGGAGACCCAGTACTTC. It yields the protein CASSPHTGGLPGETQYF.

The V and J genes are TRBV5-1 and TRBJ1-2, with 7 bases lining up with TRBD1. From germline, CDR1 is SGHRS and CDR2 YFSETQ. The CDR3 covers 14 residues. After removal of 2 bases from V and 6 bases from J, the junction contained 7 bases not matched to a gene. The CDR3: CASSFPGQRDGYTF. The CDR3 bases are TGCGCCAGCAGCTTCCCGGGACAGAGGGATGGCTACACCTTC.

The chain has TRBV5-1 and TRBJ2-1, with D perhaps TRBD1 or TRBD2 (5 bases each). The germline gives CDR1 SGHRS, CDR2 YFSETQ. There are 15 residues in the CDR3. Trimming left V 4 bases short and J 4 bases short, with 15 bases between. In DNA form, the CDR3 reads TGCGCCAGCAGCCCCGGGGCCGCTAAGTACAATGAGCAGTTCTTC. Its protein product is CASSPGAAKYNEQFF.

V and J are TRBV5-1 and TRBJ2-5; 9 nucleotides line up with TRBD2. The ends lost 0 bases at V and 5 bases at J; junction bases unmatched: 5. The CDR3 loop spans 15 amino acids. The germline CDR1 and CDR2 sequences are SGHRS and YFSETQ. CDR3 protein: CASSLDRSGRETQYF. CDR3 nucleotides: TGCGCCAGCAGCTTGGATCGCAGCGGGAGGGAGACCCAGTACTTC.

The table lists this clonotype with a count of one. The chain has TRBV19 and TRBJ1-1; D perhaps matches TRBD1 (5 bases). Germline CDR1 and CDR2: LNHDA and SQIVND (reference sequence). The V end lost 5 bases, the J end lost 5 bases, and 24 bases lay between the germline ends. The CDR3 runs 17 residues. The DNA for the CDR3 is TGTGCCAGTAGTCCCCACGGGCCTTCCGCCGGGGGTACTGAAGCTTTCTTT. It yields the protein CASSPHGPSAGGTEAFF.

This clonotype was detected only a few times. J is TRBJ1-1 and V is TRBV4-2; 7 nucleotides align to TRBD1. The trim removed 1 base at V and 0 bases at J, leaving 17 bases unmatched. This CDR3 has 20 amino acids. Germline loops: CDR1 LGHNA, CDR2 YNFKEQ. The CDR3 nucleotides are TGTGCCAGCAGCCAAGGGCCGAGGGGACAGAGCCAAAGATTGAACACTGAAGCTTTCTTT. As protein: CASSQGPRGQSQRLNTEAFF.

This clonotype was picked up one time. V is TRBV28 and J is TRBJ1-1, with D possibly TRBD1 on 5 matching bases. The CDR3 is made up of 12 amino acids. Germline values: CDR1 MDHEN, CDR2 SYDVKM. Trimming removed 1 base from V and 11 bases from J, with 11 bases in between. CDR3 sequence reads: CASSLSGSRAFF. The CDR3 nucleotides read TGTGCCAGCAGTTTATCAGGGTCTAGGGCTTTCTTT.

This clonotype turned up a few times. CDR3 amino acids: CSASVQGAVWNTEAFF. The CDR3 coding sequence is TGCAGTGCTAGTGTTCAGGGGGCCGTCTGGAACACTGAAGCTTTCTTT. This chain links TRBV20-1 with TRBJ1-1; 8 bases align to TRBD1. V lost 3 bases to trimming and J lost 1 base; unmatched junction nucleotides: 10. The CDR3 is 16 amino acids. Per germline, CDR1 DFQATT and CDR2 SNEGSKA (reference sequence).

With regard to this clonotype: This sequence may be a read error, since a much larger clone differs from it by one base. The chain combines TRBV3-1 with TRBJ2-7, with 9 bases lining up with TRBD2. There are 14 residues in the CDR3. Germline loops: CDR1 LGHDT, CDR2 YNNKEL (reference sequence). CDR3 DNA: TGTGCCAGCAGCCAAGTTAGCGGGAGTTACGAGCGGTACTTC. It codes for CASSQVSGSYERYF.

J is TRBJ2-7 and V is TRBV9; the D gene is possibly TRBD1 (5 bases). Germline lookup yields CDR1 SGDLS and CDR2 YYNGEE. The CDR3 spans 13 residues. Trimming took off 0 bases at V and 6 bases at J, with 10 bases between the two ends. The CDR3 loop is CASSVDTGSEQYF. The CDR3 DNA follows: TGTGCCAGCAGCGTAGATACAGGATCCGAGCAGTACTTC.

A few counts support this clonotype. V usage is TRBV12-3 or TRBV12-4 and J usage is TRBJ2-3; 7 bases match TRBD2. The CDR3 is 16 amino acids. J gave up 2 bases and V 1 base, and 6 bases lay outside the gene matches. In DNA, the CDR3 is TGTGCCAGCAGTTTAGGGGAGGGCCTTTTCACAGATACGCAGTATTTT. Protein product: CASSLGEGLFTDTQYF.

The genes are TRBV27 and TRBJ2-7, with D perhaps matching TRBD2 (5 bases). This CDR3 contains 13 residues. Germline loops: CDR1 MNHEY, CDR2 SMNVEV (reference sequence). V was clipped by 6 bases and J by 0 bases, with 9 bases between them. The CDR3 spells CASRTGNSYEQYF. DNA for the CDR3: TGTGCCAGCAGGACGGGGAACTCCTACGAGCAGTACTTC.

This clonotype was observed at least ten times. The V call is TRBV29-1, the J call TRBJ2-7; D may be TRBD2 (6 bases). The CDR3 length is 14 residues. CDR1 is SQVTM, CDR2 ANQGSEA, per germline. V was shortened by 4 bases and J by 3 bases, with 16 bases between the two germline ends. CDR3 sequence: CSVGSGGTHYEQYF. The DNA of the CDR3 is TGCAGCGTTGGATCTGGCGGGACCCACTACGAGCAGTACTTC.

The V gene is TRBV7-6, the J gene TRBJ2-5; D perhaps matches TRBD2 (5 bases). Germline CDR1 reads SGHVS; CDR2 reads FNYEAQ. This CDR3 is built from 17 residues. V dropped 5 bases and J dropped 9 bases, with 28 bases sitting between them. CDR3 region: CASSPRIKLGANEAQYF. As DNA, the CDR3 is TGTGCCAGCAGCCCCCGGATTAAACTAGGAGCGAATGAGGCCCAGTACTTC.

The sample holds many counts of this clonotype. Germline is not matched at one junction end, which may reflect a read error. The chain combines TRBV29-1 with TRBJ2-7; a possible D gene is TRBD2 (7 bases). CDR3 length: 13 residues. Per germline, CDR1 SQVTM and CDR2 ANQGSEA. The CDR3 DNA is TGCAGGGTTGTGGGGGGGCACGACTACGAGCAGTACTTC. This gives the protein CRVVGGHDYEQYF.

Concerning this clonotype itself: A read error may explain this, as a much larger clone is one base away. This rearrangement joins TRBV7-2 to TRBJ2-1, with 11 bases fitting TRBD2. The ends lost 1 base at V and 9 bases at J; junction bases unmatched: 8. Looked up from germline, CDR1 is SGHTA and CDR2 is FQGNSA. CDR3 length equals 16 residues. The CDR3 region has the DNA TGTGCCAGCAGCTTAGTAGCTAGCGGGAGGAGCAGTGAGCAGTTCTTC. This encodes CASSLVASGRSSEQFF.

As for this clonotype: A much more abundant neighbour one base away suggests this may be a read error. V and J are TRBV4-2 and TRBJ2-3; 7 bases line up with TRBD1. The CDR3 sequence is 16 residues long. Germline CDR1 and CDR2: LGHNA and YNFKEQ. J was trimmed by 9 bases and V by 1 base; bases with no gene match: 13. CDR3 residues: CASSQGRNRGEETQYF. The CDR3 DNA reads as TGTGCCAGCAGCCAAGGCCGTAACAGGGGAGAAGAGACGCAGTATTTT.

CDR3 DNA: TGTGCCAGCAGCCCCACGCCCAGGCCTCCCTCCTACGAGCAGTACTTC. This gives the protein CASSPTPRPPSYEQYF. The V and J genes are TRBV7-8 and TRBJ2-7; D is uncertain. Trimming left V 5 bases short and J 0 bases short, with 17 bases between. Germline V gene sequence: CDR1 SGHVS, CDR2 FQNEAQ. The CDR3 totals 16 residues.

This clonotype was seen a handful of times. The V gene is TRBV5-1, the J gene TRBJ1-4; no firm D call. Germline V gene sequence: CDR1 SGHRS, CDR2 YFSETQ. Trimming removed 4 bases from V and 5 bases from J, with 15 bases in between. The CDR3 is made up of 15 amino acids. The CDR3 protein is CASSEGRDQNEKLFF. In DNA form, the CDR3 reads TGCGCCAGCAGCGAAGGCCGAGACCAGAATGAAAAACTGTTTTTT.